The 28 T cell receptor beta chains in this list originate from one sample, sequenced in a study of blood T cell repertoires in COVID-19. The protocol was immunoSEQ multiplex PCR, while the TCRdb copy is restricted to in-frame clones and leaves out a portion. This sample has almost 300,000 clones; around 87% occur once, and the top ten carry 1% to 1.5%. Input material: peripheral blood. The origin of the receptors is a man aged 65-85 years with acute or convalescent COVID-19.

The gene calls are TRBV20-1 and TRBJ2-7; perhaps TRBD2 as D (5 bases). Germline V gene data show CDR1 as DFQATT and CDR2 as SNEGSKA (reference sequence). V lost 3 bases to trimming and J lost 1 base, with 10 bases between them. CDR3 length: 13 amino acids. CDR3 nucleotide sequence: TGCAGTGCTAGTATGGTAGCGTCCTACGAGCAGTACTTC. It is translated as CSASMVASYEQYF.

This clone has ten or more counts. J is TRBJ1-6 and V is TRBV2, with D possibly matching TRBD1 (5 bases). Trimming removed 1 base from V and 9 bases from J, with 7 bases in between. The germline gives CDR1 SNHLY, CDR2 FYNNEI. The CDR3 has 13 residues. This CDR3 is CASSEEQGSPLHF. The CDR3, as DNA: TGTGCCAGCAGTGAAGAGCAGGGTTCACCCCTCCACTTT.

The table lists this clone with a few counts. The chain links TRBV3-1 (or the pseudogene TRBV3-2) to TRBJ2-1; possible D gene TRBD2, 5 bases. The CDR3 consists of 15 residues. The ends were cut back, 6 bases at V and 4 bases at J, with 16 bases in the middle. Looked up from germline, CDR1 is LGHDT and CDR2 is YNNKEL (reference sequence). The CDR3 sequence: CASRRTRAYYNEQFF. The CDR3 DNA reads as TGTGCCAGCAGACGTACTAGGGCCTATTACAATGAGCAGTTCTTC.

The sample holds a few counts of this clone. CDR3 region: CASSIFSGTGSSPLHF. The CDR3 bases are TGTGCCAGCAGCATATTCTCCGGGACAGGGAGTTCACCCCTCCACTTT. V gene TRBV7-2 combines with J gene TRBJ1-6; 9 bases are shared with TRBD1. Trimming at V came to 5 bases and at J to 9 bases, leaving 11 bases not matched to a gene. CDR3 length: 16 residues. Per the germline V gene, CDR1 is SGHTA and CDR2 is FQGNSA.

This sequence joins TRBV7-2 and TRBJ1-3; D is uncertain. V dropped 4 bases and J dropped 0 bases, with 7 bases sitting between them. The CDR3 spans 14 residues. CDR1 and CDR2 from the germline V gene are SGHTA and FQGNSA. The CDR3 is CASSSGYSGNTIYF. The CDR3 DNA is TGTGCCAGCAGCTCGGGATACTCTGGAAACACCATATATTTT.

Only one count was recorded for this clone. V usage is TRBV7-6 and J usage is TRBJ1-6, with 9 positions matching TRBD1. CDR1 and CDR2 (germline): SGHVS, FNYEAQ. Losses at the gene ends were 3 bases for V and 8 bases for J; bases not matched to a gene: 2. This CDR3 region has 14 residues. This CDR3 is CASSFRQGDSPLHF. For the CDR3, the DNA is TGTGCCAGCAGCTTCCGACAGGGGGATTCACCCCTCCACTTT.

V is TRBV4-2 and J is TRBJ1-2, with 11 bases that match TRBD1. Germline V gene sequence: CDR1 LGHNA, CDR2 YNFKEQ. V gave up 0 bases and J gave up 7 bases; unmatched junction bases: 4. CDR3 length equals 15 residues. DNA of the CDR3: TGTGCCAGCAGCCAAGAAGGACAGGGGGCAAGTGGCTACACCTTC. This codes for CASSQEGQGASGYTF.

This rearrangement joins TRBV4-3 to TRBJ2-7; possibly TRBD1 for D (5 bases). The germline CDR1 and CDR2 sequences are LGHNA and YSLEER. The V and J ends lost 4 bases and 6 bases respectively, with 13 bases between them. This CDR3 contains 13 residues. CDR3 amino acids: CASSPGHEREQYF. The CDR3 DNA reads TGCGCCAGCAGCCCTGGACACGAACGCGAGCAGTACTTC.

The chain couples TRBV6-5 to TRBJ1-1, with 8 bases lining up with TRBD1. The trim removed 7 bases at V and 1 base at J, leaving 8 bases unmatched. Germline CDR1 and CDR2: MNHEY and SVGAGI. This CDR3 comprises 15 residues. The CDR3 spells CASNRQGPRNTEAFF. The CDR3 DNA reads TGTGCCAGCAATCGACAGGGGCCAAGGAACACTGAAGCTTTCTTT.

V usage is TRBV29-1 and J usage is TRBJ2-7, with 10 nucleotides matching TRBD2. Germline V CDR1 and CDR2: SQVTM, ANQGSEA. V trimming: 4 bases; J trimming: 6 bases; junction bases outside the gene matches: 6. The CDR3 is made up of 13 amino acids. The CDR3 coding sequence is TGCAGCGTTGGTGCGAGCGGGGGGGGCGAGCAGTACTTC. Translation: CSVGASGGGEQYF.

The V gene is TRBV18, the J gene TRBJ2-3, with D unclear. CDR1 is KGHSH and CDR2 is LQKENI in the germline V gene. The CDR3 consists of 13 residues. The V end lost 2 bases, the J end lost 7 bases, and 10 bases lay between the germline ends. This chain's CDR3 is CASSPSSPNTQYF. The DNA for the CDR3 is TGTGCCAGCTCACCATCCAGTCCCAATACGCAGTATTTT. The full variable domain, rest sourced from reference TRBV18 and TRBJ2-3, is NAGVMQNPRHLVRRRGQEARLRCSPMKGHSHVYWYRQLPEEGLKFMVYLQKENIIDESGMPKERFSAEFPKEGPSILRIQQVVRGDSAAYFCASSPSSPNTQYFGPGTRLTVL.

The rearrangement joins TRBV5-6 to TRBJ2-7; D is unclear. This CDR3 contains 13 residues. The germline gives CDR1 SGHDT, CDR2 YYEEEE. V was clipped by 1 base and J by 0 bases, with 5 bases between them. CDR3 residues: CASSLSVSYEQYF. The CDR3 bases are TGTGCCAGCAGCTTGTCGGTCTCCTACGAGCAGTACTTC.

The CDR3 nucleotides read TGTGCCAGCAGCCAAGGTTCCTTTGAGCAGTACTTC. It encodes CASSQGSFEQYF. The rearrangement joins TRBV3-1 (or the pseudogene TRBV3-2) to TRBJ2-7; D not resolved. The CDR3 loop spans 12 amino acids. Between the trimmed V and J ends, which lost 1 base and 7 bases, there was a span of 8 bases. Germline-derived CDR1 and CDR2 are LGHDT and YNNKEL (reference sequence).

The CDR3 nucleotides are TGTGCCAGTAGTATAAGAGGGGGTGGAGGGAACACCGGGGAGCTGTTTTTT. The encoded protein is CASSIRGGGGNTGELFF. The rearrangement links TRBV19 to TRBJ2-2, with D possibly being TRBD1 (6 bases). Per the germline V gene, CDR1 is LNHDA and CDR2 is SQIVND (reference sequence). This CDR3 spans 17 amino acids. The V end was cut by 2 bases, the J end by 1 base, with 14 bases between.

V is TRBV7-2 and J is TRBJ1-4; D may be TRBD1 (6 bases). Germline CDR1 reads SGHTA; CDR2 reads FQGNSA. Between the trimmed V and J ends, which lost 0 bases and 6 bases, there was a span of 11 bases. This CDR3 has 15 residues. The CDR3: CASSLARGRDEKLFF. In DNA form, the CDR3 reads TGTGCCAGCAGCTTAGCCAGGGGAAGGGATGAAAAACTGTTTTTT.

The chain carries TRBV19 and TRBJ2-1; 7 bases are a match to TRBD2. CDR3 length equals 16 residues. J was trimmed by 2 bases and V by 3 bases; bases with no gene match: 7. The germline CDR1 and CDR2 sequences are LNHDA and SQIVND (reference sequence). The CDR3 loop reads CASSIPLAAPYNEQFF. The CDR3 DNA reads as TGTGCCAGTAGTATCCCTCTAGCGGCACCCTACAATGAGCAGTTCTTC.

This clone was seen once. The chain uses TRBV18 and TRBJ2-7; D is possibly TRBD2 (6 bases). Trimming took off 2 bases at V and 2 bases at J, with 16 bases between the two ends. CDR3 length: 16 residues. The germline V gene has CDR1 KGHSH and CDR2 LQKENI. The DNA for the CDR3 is TGTGCCAGCTCACCATCCACCGGACTAACAACCTACGAGCAGTACTTC. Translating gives CASSPSTGLTTYEQYF.

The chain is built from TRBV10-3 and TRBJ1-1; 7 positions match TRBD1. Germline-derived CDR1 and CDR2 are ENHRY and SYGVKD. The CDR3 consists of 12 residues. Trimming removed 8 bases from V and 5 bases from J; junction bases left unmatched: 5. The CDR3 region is CAIQGQQTEAFF. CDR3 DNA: TGTGCCATCCAGGGACAGCAAACTGAAGCTTTCTTT.

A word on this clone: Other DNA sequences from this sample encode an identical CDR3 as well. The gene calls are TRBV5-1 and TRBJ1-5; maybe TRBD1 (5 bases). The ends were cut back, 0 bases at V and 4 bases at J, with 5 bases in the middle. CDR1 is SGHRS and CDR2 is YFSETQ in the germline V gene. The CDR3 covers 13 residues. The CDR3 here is CASSLAGNQPQHF. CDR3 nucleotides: TGCGCCAGCAGCTTGGCAGGGAATCAGCCCCAGCATTTT.

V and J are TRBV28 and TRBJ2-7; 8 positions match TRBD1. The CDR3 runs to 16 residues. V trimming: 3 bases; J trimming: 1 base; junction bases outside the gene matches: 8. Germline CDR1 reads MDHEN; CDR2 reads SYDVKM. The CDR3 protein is CASSFAAGGASYEQYF. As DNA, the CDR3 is TGTGCCAGCAGTTTCGCGGCAGGGGGCGCTTCCTACGAGCAGTACTTC.

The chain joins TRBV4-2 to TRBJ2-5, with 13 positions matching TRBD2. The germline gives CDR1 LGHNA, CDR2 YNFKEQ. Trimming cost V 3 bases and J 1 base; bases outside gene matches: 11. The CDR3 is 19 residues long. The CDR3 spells CASSQGLAGFWLSQETQYF. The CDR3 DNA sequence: TGTGCCAGCAGCCAGGGACTAGCGGGATTTTGGCTCTCCCAAGAGACCCAGTACTTC.

The CDR3 DNA sequence: TGTGCCAGCTCACCGCGTAGCGGGGCTAGCACAGATACGCAGTATTTT. Translating it yields CASSPRSGASTDTQYF. The rearrangement uses TRBV18 and TRBJ2-3; 8 nucleotides line up with TRBD2. Trimming took 3 bases from V and 0 from J; bases not matched to a gene: 5. The CDR3 is made up of 16 amino acids. Per germline, CDR1 KGHSH and CDR2 LQKENI.

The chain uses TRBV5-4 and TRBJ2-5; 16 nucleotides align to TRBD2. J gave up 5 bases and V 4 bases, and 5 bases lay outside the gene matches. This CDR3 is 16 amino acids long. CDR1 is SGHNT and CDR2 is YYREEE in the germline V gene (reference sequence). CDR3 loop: CASSPGLAGGEETQYF. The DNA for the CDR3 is TGTGCCAGCAGCCCGGGACTAGCGGGAGGGGAGGAGACCCAGTACTTC.

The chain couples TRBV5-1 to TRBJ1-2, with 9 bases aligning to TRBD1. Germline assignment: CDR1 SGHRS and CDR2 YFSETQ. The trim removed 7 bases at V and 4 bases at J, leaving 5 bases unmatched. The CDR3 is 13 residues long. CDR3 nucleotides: TGCGCCAGCTCGGGACAGGGAGGCTATGGCTACACCTTC. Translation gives CASSGQGGYGYTF. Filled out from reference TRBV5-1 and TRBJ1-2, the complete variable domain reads KAGVTQTPRYLIKTRGQQVTLSCSPISGHRSVSWYQQTPGQGLQFLFEYFSETQRNKGNFPGRFSGRQFSNSRSEMNVSTLELGDSALYLCASSGQGGYGYTFGSGTRLTVV.

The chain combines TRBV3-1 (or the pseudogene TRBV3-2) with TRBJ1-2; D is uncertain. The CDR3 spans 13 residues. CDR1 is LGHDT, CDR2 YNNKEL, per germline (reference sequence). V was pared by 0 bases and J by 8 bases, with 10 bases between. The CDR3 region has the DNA TGTGCCAGCAGCCAAGAGAGGGATCAAGGCTACACCTTC. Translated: CASSQERDQGYTF.

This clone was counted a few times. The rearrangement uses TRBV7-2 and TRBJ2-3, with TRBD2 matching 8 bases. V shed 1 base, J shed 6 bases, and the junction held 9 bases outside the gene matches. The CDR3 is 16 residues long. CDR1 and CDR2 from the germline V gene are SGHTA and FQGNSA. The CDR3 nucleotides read TGTGCCAGCAGCTTAGTTGGCGGGGGGATCGTGGATACGCAGTATTTT. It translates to CASSLVGGGIVDTQYF. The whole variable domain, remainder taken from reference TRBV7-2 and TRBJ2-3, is GAGVSQSPSNKVTEKGKDVELRCDPISGHTALYWYRQSLGQGLEFLIYFQGNSAPDKSGLPSDRFSAERTGGSVSTLTIQRTQQEDSAVYLCASSLVGGGIVDTQYFGPGTRLTVL.

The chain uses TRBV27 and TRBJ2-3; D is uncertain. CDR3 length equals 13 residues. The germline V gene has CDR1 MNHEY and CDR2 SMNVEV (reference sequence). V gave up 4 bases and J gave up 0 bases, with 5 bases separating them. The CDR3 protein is CASSSISTDTQYF. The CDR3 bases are TGTGCCAGCAGTTCCATCAGCACAGATACGCAGTATTTT.

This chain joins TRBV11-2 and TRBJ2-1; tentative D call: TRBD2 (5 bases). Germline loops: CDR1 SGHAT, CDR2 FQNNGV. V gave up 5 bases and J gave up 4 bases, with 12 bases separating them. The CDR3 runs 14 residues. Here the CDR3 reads CASSPLRAYNEQFF. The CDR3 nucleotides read TGTGCCAGCAGCCCCCTGCGGGCTTACAATGAGCAGTTCTTC.